The present T cell receptor beta chain was sequenced within a study of shared clonotypes between healthy human individuals (dated by TCRdb to the early 2020s). With regard to the full study: The cohort included three men and a couple of women between 18 and 49 years of age. Per donor, three plates each were used for CD4 naive and CD4 memory, two for CD8 naive, and one for CD8 memory. The study deeply sequenced blood TCR repertoires of five healthy adults to estimate repertoire size and the extent of clonotype sharing between individuals. Different laboratories and diverse techniques were used to prepare libraries and sequence TCR repertoires, to increase sequencing depth and limit assay-specific biases. Leukapheresis yielded between about 0.85 and 9.5 billion PBMCs per donor.

Study-wide conclusions, independent of this receptor: Pairwise subsampling indicated that sequencing depth was expected to affect the degree of clonotype sharing among donors. Higher generation probabilities were observed for clonotypes shared by all four sorted-subset donors than for non-shared clonotypes. Sampling was restricted to blood, and TCR repertoires in tissue are likely to differ from TCR repertoires in blood. Even with the large sequencing depth, rarefaction of the sorted-subset datasets indicated that sequencing was incomplete. Naive subsets generally had larger estimated clonotype richness than memory subsets did. Sharing across a handful of donors was observed for around 5% of naive CD4, 3.5% of naive CD8, 2% to 2.5% of memory CD4, and around 0.4% of memory CD8 clonotypes. The small number of donors limited the genetic and exposure-history diversity represented.

The germline V gene yields SGHAT for CDR1 and FQNNGV for CDR2. The CDR3 holds 14 amino acids from the cysteine to the phenylalanine. Of the read, only the CDR3 DNA is kept; its 42 bases are in frame from base 1. V sheds 1 base and J sheds 0 bases, leaving 6 bases between their ends. Of note for this clone: This receptor's antigen is unknown. Per-nucleotide qualities are absent, and no much larger clonotype sits a single base away.

Using the deep immunoSEQ assay, TCR CDR3 regions were amplified from genomic DNA by multiplex PCR. Extracted genomic DNA from each cell subset was distributed evenly across all wells of several immunoSEQ 96-well plates, and each plate was treated as a replicate. For sorted subsets, each replicate PCR was loaded with 150 to 250 ng genomic DNA, equivalent to 25,000 to 35,000 T cell genomes. Purified libraries were measured with a Qubit 3.0 fluorometer, size-checked on a Bioanalyzer 2100, and measured again with the KAPA Library Quantification kit. Each immunoSEQ 96-well plate was sequenced on its own single-read 150-cycle Illumina NextSeq 550 flow cell. On the authors' methods: Because only junctional sequences without quality scores were contained in the immunoSEQ output, filtering matching that applied to full-length reads could not be performed. Sequences were annotated with PyIR, a Python wrapper for IgBLAST v1.9, and V/J genes and CDR3 were assigned using IMGT germline references. Reads were filtered out if the reads had weak V/J assignments (E-value above 1e-6), no CDR3, stop codons, out-of-frame junctions, or ambiguous translated residues. V3J clonotypes were defined by identical inferred V gene, J gene, and CDR3 amino acid sequence. Percentage overlap between repertoires was computed as shared unique clonotypes divided by the size of the smaller repertoire. Richness of each repertoire was evaluated using RTK rarefaction, the Chao1 estimator, and Recon v2.1 estimates of unobserved clonotypes. Generation probabilities were computed with OLGA for all TCRbeta clonotypes obtained by the gDNA method from a handful of donors. Sourced from immuneACCESS, this table was stored by TCRdb with only in-frame sequences that have V and J called. A share of the clones is absent; for the studies checked, an unresolved V gene accounts for under half, and the remainder has no known explanation. D and trimming come from the DNA, and the V and J calls and clone size come from that table. In all, the sample holds roughly 890,000 clones, and roughly 92% of those were seen once. Clones ranked in the top ten supply about 24% of the sample.

For the CD8 naive samples, CD45RO-negative cells were positively selected for CCR7, yielding a CD45RA+CCR7+ population from which TemRA cells were excluded. Healthy HIV-negative adults with no recently reported acute infections or vaccinations were included as donors. Every donor was a Caucasian adult living in Nashville, Tennessee, USA. After blood collection by leukapheresis, PBMCs were isolated using Ficoll-Histopaque density gradient centrifugation and then cryopreserved in the vapor phase of liquid nitrogen. Analytical flow cytometry was used to check the purity and quantity of every magnetically sorted T cell population. Genomic DNA was isolated from every sorted fraction and measured by UV absorbance on a Nanodrop 2000c.

The sample taken for sequencing was naive CD8+ T cells sorted from blood. The cell subset or site label on this specimen signifies: CD45RA+CCR7+. The chain is encoded by TRBV11-2 joined to TRBJ2-5, and the D gene may be TRBD1, 5 bases matching. This clonotype originated in a young man in good health. The CDR3 sequence is CASSLAGHQETQYF. The DNA sequence is TGTGCCAGCAGCTTAGCAGGGCACCAAGAGACCCAGTACTTC.